Shown below are 30 T cell receptor beta chains from a single sample sequenced in a study of T cells after yellow fever vaccination (dated by TCRdb to the late 2010s). The library was built by means of 5' RACE. The listed sequencing device is Illumina HiSeq 2500. The public reads were reprocessed in TCRdb via fastp at Q25 and MiXCR, keeping in-frame beta chains. Entries that share a CDR3 protein sequence are merged under the most common genes and DNA. For this sample the table gives 620,000 or so distinct CDR3 sequences, of which around 17% were detected only once. The top ten clones comprise roughly 17% of the sample. What this sample's treatment or condition label stands for: live attenuated yellow fever vaccine strain. The sequencing here drew on PBMCs, taken 4 to 6 days after the first yellow fever vaccination. These receptors were taken from a man younger than 30 who received the YFV17D yellow fever vaccine.

This clonotype was counted only a few times. This CDR3 is CASKRLEGYNEQFF. In DNA, the CDR3 is TGTGCCAGCAAAAGGTTAGAGGGTTACAATGAGCAGTTCTTC. V gene TRBV6-2 or TRBV6-3 combines with J gene TRBJ2-1; tentatively, D is TRBD2 (5 bases). Looked up from germline, CDR1 is MNHEY and CDR2 is SVGEGT. This CDR3 contains 14 residues. V shed 7 bases and J shed 4 bases, with 14 bases lying between them.

Ten or more counts support this clonotype. The chain joins TRBV7-8 to TRBJ1-6, with 7 positions matching TRBD1. Trimming cost V 4 bases and J 10 bases; bases outside gene matches: 4. Germline CDR1 SGHVS, CDR2 FQNEAQ. The CDR3 consists of 13 residues. CDR3 protein: CASSSTGVSPLHF. DNA for the CDR3: TGTGCCAGCAGCTCCACAGGGGTATCACCCCTCCACTTT. Looking up the rest from reference TRBV7-8 and TRBJ1-6 gives the full variable domain: GAGVSQSPRYKVAKRGQDVALRCDPISGHVSLFWYQQALGQGPEFLTYFQNEAQLDKSGLPSDRFFAERPEGSVSTLKIQRTQQEDSAVYLCASSSTGVSPLHFGNGTRLTVT.

This clonotype was found many times. The rearrangement uses TRBV10-2 and TRBJ1-3, with unresolved D. From germline, CDR1 is WSHSY and CDR2 SAAADI. The CDR3 has 13 amino acids. V lost 4 bases, J lost 4 bases, and 8 bases lay in between. CDR3 in amino acids: CASSVTEGNTIYF. The CDR3 DNA sequence: TGCGCCAGCAGTGTGACGGAGGGAAACACCATATATTTT.

The genes are TRBV12-3 or TRBV12-4 and TRBJ2-7; D is perhaps TRBD1 (6 bases). The CDR3 is 13 amino acids. V lost 2 bases and J lost 6, with 11 bases in between. The CDR3 sequence: CASSLNRVGEQYV. The CDR3 DNA is TGTGCCAGCAGTTTAAACAGGGTTGGCGAGCAGTACGTC.

This chain uses TRBV4-1 with TRBJ2-3; no clear D. The CDR3 length is 13 residues. Looked up from germline, CDR1 is MGHRA and CDR2 is YSYEKL. V lost 1 base and J lost 5, with 7 bases in between. CDR3: CASSQGVEDTQYF. DNA for the CDR3: TGCGCCAGCAGCCAAGGCGTGGAAGATACGCAGTATTTT.

The rearrangement uses TRBV20-1 and TRBJ2-4, with 8 bases identical to TRBD2. Trimming cost V 6 bases and J 6 bases; bases outside gene matches: 16. Germline loops: CDR1 DFQATT, CDR2 SNEGSKA (reference sequence). The CDR3 extends over 16 amino acids. Here the CDR3 DNA reads TGCAGTGCAAGAAACCCACGGGGGGGTTATGGAAACATTCAGTACTTC. The encoded protein is CSARNPRGGYGNIQYF.

The chain has TRBV20-1 and TRBJ1-1, with D possibly being TRBD1 (6 bases). The CDR3 length is 13 residues. CDR1 and CDR2 from the germline V gene are DFQATT and SNEGSKA (reference sequence). V was pared by 3 bases and J by 2 bases, with 10 bases between. Here the CDR3 DNA reads TGCAGTGCTAGTAGACAGGCAAACACTGAAGCTTTCTTT. Translation: CSASRQANTEAFF.

This clonotype was seen a few times. The rearrangement joins TRBV7-2 to TRBJ2-7; 11 nucleotides agree with TRBD2. V gave up 6 bases and J gave up 3 bases; unmatched junction bases: 4. The CDR3 totals 14 residues. Germline CDR1 SGHTA, CDR2 FQGNSA. DNA of the CDR3: TGTGCCAGCAGGCTGACTAGCGGGGACTACGAGCAGTACTTC. It codes for CASRLTSGDYEQYF.

The chain carries TRBV20-1 and TRBJ2-5; D possibly corresponds to TRBD2 (6 bases). The CDR3 sequence is 14 residues long. CDR1 DFQATT and CDR2 SNEGSKA come from the germline V gene (reference sequence). V lost 4 bases, J lost 1 base, and 13 bases lay in between. Here the CDR3 reads CSATLGAGQETQYF. For the CDR3, the DNA is TGCAGTGCTACCTTGGGAGCGGGCCAAGAGACCCAGTACTTC.

The rearrangement links TRBV25-1 to TRBJ1-3, with no clear D. V was trimmed by 7 bases and J by 4 bases, leaving 2 bases between them. The CDR3 is 10 residues long. Per the germline V gene, CDR1 is MGHDK and CDR2 is SYGVNS. CDR3 loop: CASKGNTIYF. The CDR3 bases are TGTGCCAGCAAGGGAAACACCATATATTTT.

The chain uses TRBV5-1 and TRBJ2-5, with 8 bases fitting TRBD1. The CDR3 contains 15 residues. Germline V gives CDR1 SGHRS, CDR2 YFSETQ. J gave up 3 bases and V 3 bases, and 7 bases lay outside the gene matches. The CDR3 loop is CASSSGTGAKETQYF. As DNA, the CDR3 is TGCGCCAGCAGCTCCGGGACAGGCGCAAAAGAGACCCAGTACTTC.

There are many counts of this clonotype. The chain combines TRBV4-1 with TRBJ2-1; the D gene could be TRBD1 or TRBD2 (5 bases each). Germline V gives CDR1 MGHRA, CDR2 YSYEKL. Trimming cost V 0 bases and J 9 bases, with 15 bases left between them. This CDR3 comprises 15 residues. This CDR3 reads CASSQDSRGAGEQFF. Written as DNA, the CDR3 is TGCGCCAGCAGCCAAGATTCTAGAGGGGCGGGTGAGCAGTTCTTC.

This clonotype occurred many times. The chain couples TRBV7-2 to TRBJ2-5, with 7 bases aligning to TRBD2. Germline trimming cut 3 bases from V and 5 bases from J; bases unmatched to any gene: 3. There are 13 residues in the CDR3. CDR1 is SGHTA, CDR2 FQGNSA, per germline. In nucleotides, the CDR3 is TGTGCCAGCAGCTTCGGGGACTACGAGACCCAGTACTTC. It encodes CASSFGDYETQYF.

The V call is TRBV5-1, the J call TRBJ2-3, with D unclear. CDR1 is SGHRS and CDR2 is YFSETQ in the germline V gene. This CDR3 has 18 amino acids. The ends were cut back, 0 bases at V and 2 bases at J, with 19 bases in the middle. This CDR3 is CASSLGRVMIGYTDTQYF. DNA of the CDR3: TGCGCCAGCAGCTTGGGTAGGGTGATGATTGGATACACAGATACGCAGTATTTT.

This rearrangement joins TRBV7-6 to TRBJ1-5, with TRBD1 as a possible D gene (6 bases). V was trimmed by 5 bases and J by 8 bases, leaving 22 bases between them. From germline, CDR1 is SGHVS and CDR2 FNYEAQ. The CDR3 sequence is 16 residues long. CDR3 residues: CASSPVKGGQRKPQHF. CDR3 bases: TGTGCCAGCAGCCCGGTAAAGGGGGGACAAAGGAAGCCCCAGCATTTT.

This clonotype was seen many times. The chain has TRBV5-1 and TRBJ2-1; the D gene is possibly TRBD2 (5 bases). The CDR3 sequence is 13 residues long. Germline-derived CDR1 and CDR2 are SGHRS and YFSETQ. Between the trimmed V and J ends, which lost 3 bases and 10 bases, there was a span of 14 bases. The DNA of the CDR3 is TGCGCCAGCAGCTCCGGCCCTTCGGGAGAGCAGTTCTTC. Its translation is CASSSGPSGEQFF.

This clonotype was observed a handful of times. J is TRBJ2-2 and V is TRBV27; TRBD1 is a possible D gene (5 bases). V was trimmed by 7 bases and J by 6 bases, leaving 12 bases between them. The CDR3 sequence is 13 residues long. CDR1 is MNHEY and CDR2 is SMNVEV in the germline V gene (reference sequence). CDR3 coding DNA: TGTGCCAGCACCCCGTGGGGCGCCGGGGAGCTGTTTTTT. It is translated as CASTPWGAGELFF.

This clonotype has just a few counts. The chain links TRBV6-2 or TRBV6-3 to TRBJ1-2; TRBD1 matches at 8 bases. The junction had 13 bases not matched to a gene; V was cut back by 2 bases and J by 8 bases. The CDR3 totals 16 residues. Germline V gives CDR1 MNHEY, CDR2 SVGEGT. The CDR3 is CASSYRALQGARGYTF. CDR3 nucleotide sequence: TGTGCCAGCAGTTACCGGGCCCTTCAGGGGGCGCGAGGCTACACCTTC.

This clonotype was counted only a few times. V gene TRBV7-9 combines with J gene TRBJ2-4; 11 nucleotides match TRBD2. Germline V gene data show CDR1 as SEHNR and CDR2 as FQNEAQ (reference sequence). The junction had 7 bases not matched to a gene; V was cut back by 5 bases and J by 7 bases. The CDR3 has 15 residues. CDR3 protein: CASSALAGGINIQYF. DNA of the CDR3: TGTGCCAGCAGCGCGCTAGCGGGGGGCATTAACATTCAGTACTTC.

At least ten counts were recorded for this clonotype. The V gene is TRBV5-1, the J gene TRBJ2-2; the match to TRBD2 covers 8 bases. The J segment lost 6 bases and the V segment lost 4 bases, leaving 2 bases of the junction unmatched. Germline CDR1 is SGHRS and CDR2 is YFSETQ. CDR3 length: 13 amino acids. The CDR3 sequence is CASSERGSGELFF. CDR3 nucleotide sequence: TGCGCCAGCAGCGAGCGGGGGTCCGGGGAGCTGTTTTTT.

This clonotype appeared a few times. V gene TRBV6-2 or TRBV6-3 combines with J gene TRBJ2-1, with D possibly TRBD1 on 6 matching bases. Trimming left V 5 bases short and J 6 bases short, with 20 bases between. The germline V gene encodes CDR1 MNHEY and CDR2 SVGEGT. CDR3 length equals 16 residues. CDR3 residues: CASSPHIQGRANEQFF. CDR3 nucleotide sequence: TGTGCCAGCAGTCCCCACATCCAGGGGCGAGCCAATGAGCAGTTCTTC.

The chain links TRBV6-6 to TRBJ2-7; TRBD1 matches at 9 bases. The V gene end was trimmed by 5 bases and the J gene end by 4 bases; junction bases not matched to a gene: 3. Germline loops: CDR1 MNHNY, CDR2 SVGAGI (reference sequence). The CDR3 runs 13 residues. The CDR3 loop is CASSRDREYEQYV. In nucleotides, the CDR3 is TGTGCCAGCAGTCGGGACAGGGAATACGAGCAGTACGTC.

The chain is built from TRBV5-1 and TRBJ2-1, with D possibly matching TRBD2 (5 bases). With 0 bases removed from V and 2 bases from J, the gap between germline ends came to 9 bases. Germline CDR1 reads SGHRS; CDR2 reads YFSETQ. This CDR3 is built from 15 residues. CDR3 bases: TGCGCCAGCAGCTTGGCTAGCCCTACCTACAATGAGCAGTTCTTC. Translating it yields CASSLASPTYNEQFF.

In this sample, this clonotype turned up many times. The chain recombines TRBV5-4 with TRBJ2-5; 11 positions agree with TRBD2. CDR1 SGHNT and CDR2 YYREEE come from the germline V gene (reference sequence). The CDR3 has 14 residues. J was trimmed by 5 bases and V by 5 bases; bases with no gene match: 5. In DNA, the CDR3 is TGTGCCAGCAGTTTAGCGGGGGGGTTTGAGACCCAGTACTTC. Translated: CASSLAGGFETQYF.

V gene TRBV10-1 combines with J gene TRBJ2-3; D may match TRBD1 or TRBD2 (5 bases each). The CDR3 contains 14 residues. From germline, CDR1 is WNHNN and CDR2 SYGVQD (reference sequence). Deletions cut 3 bases from V and 5 bases from J, with 12 bases between. CDR3 sequence (DNA): TGCGCCAGCAGTGATGGGGGTGCCCGAGATACGCAGTATTTT. Protein: CASSDGGARDTQYF.

This clonotype was picked up a small number of times. The gene calls are TRBV7-2 and TRBJ1-1; D uncertain. Trimming removed 8 bases from V and 0 bases from J, with 10 bases in between. CDR1 and CDR2 from the germline V gene are SGHTA and FQGNSA. The CDR3 consists of 13 residues. CDR3: CASSPMVNTEAFF. DNA of the CDR3: TGTGCCAGCTCGCCAATGGTGAACACTGAAGCTTTCTTT. The entire variable domain, with the rest obtained from reference TRBV7-2 and TRBJ1-1, is as follows: GAGVSQSPSNKVTEKGKDVELRCDPISGHTALYWYRQSLGQGLEFLIYFQGNSAPDKSGLPSDRFSAERTGGSVSTLTIQRTQQEDSAVYLCASSPMVNTEAFFGQGTRLTVV.

This clonotype was counted a few times. The CDR3 reads CASSQWTGRSNQPQHF. Here the CDR3 DNA reads TGCGCCAGCAGCCAATGGACAGGGAGGAGCAATCAGCCCCAGCATTTT. The chain combines TRBV4-1 with TRBJ1-5; 8 nucleotides line up with TRBD1. The CDR3 consists of 16 residues. The junction had 4 bases not matched to a gene; V was cut back by 2 bases and J by 1 base. Germline loops: CDR1 MGHRA, CDR2 YSYEKL.

V and J are TRBV5-4 and TRBJ1-1; no reliable D call. Germline CDR1 is SGHNT and CDR2 is YYREEE (reference sequence). V lost 1 base, J lost 0 bases, and 7 bases lay in between. The CDR3 spans 14 residues. The CDR3 region is CASSLMKLNTEAFF. The DNA of the CDR3 is TGTGCCAGCAGCTTGATGAAGTTGAACACTGAAGCTTTCTTT.

V usage is TRBV6-1 and J usage is TRBJ1-4; D not certain. The V end lost 2 bases, the J end lost 8 bases, and 15 bases lay between the germline ends. The CDR3 loop spans 15 amino acids. Germline V gene sequence: CDR1 MNHNS, CDR2 SASEGT. The CDR3 sequence is CASSEMRLAREKLFF. CDR3 nucleotide sequence: TGTGCCAGCAGTGAAATGAGACTCGCGCGGGAAAAACTGTTTTTT.

This clonotype was picked up a small number of times. This rearrangement joins TRBV5-1 to TRBJ1-2, with 8 bases identical to TRBD1. The CDR3 totals 14 residues. V lost 2 bases to trimming and J lost 4 bases; unmatched junction nucleotides: 4. Germline V gene data show CDR1 as SGHRS and CDR2 as YFSETQ. CDR3 loop: CASSFEDRGYGYTF. The DNA of the CDR3 is TGCGCCAGCAGCTTCGAAGACAGGGGCTATGGCTACACCTTC.